This T cell receptor beta chain was sequenced for a study of response to subunit inactivated influenza vaccine (dated by TCRdb to the late 2010s). For the study in its entirety: Deep quantitative profiling of the T cell receptor repertoire was used in the study to follow responses to a trivalent subunit inactivated influenza vaccine. Findings and caveats that apply to the study as a whole: According to the authors, only a limited number of new T cells may be recruited by each seasonal influenza vaccination.

Library preparation used RT-PCR. The sequencer listed for this sample is Illumina HiSeq 2500. The raw public reads went through TCRdb reprocessing: fastp at Q25, MiXCR clone calling, in-frame beta chains kept. Rows matching on CDR3 protein sequence are summarized as one entry with the most common DNA and genes. The sample table lists about 570,000 distinct CDR3 sequences, around 10% of them with a count of one. The ten largest clones represent roughly 11% of the sample. A word on this clonotype: Its antigen is currently not known. No base quality values were provided; no much bigger clone lies one nucleotide off.

CDR1 MNHEY and CDR2 SVGAGI are derived from the germline V gene. Ends trimmed: V by 2 bases, J by 4 bases; bases unmatched to a gene: 3. From its cysteine to its phenylalanine, the CDR3 spans 14 amino acids. This entry keeps only the CDR3 DNA: 42 bases, framed from base 1. These data were also filed under a second study, of T cells expressing NK-cell markers. The second publication reports: 5'RACE template switching, by which a universal primer site and unique molecular identifiers were added, was used to make TCR beta cDNA libraries. Eight or nine donors provided sorted CD3+CD56+NKG2C+, CD3+CD56+NKG2C- and CD3+CD56-NKG2C+ T-cell subsets, whose TCR beta-chain repertoires were profiled. Among the eight sequenced donors, seven were HCMV-seropositive and one was HCMV-seronegative. To restrict sorting to alphabetaTCR-expressing T cells, an anti-gammadeltaTCR antibody was added in several experiments. In six or seven donors, the dominant CD3+CD56+NKG2C+ clonotypes ranked among the top 10 CD8+ clonotypes, making up 1.0-7.0% of CD8+ T cells. Those dominant clonotypes were again the most abundant among CD3+CD56-NKG2C+ cells in a few donors, at about 25-60.1%. Whether the expanded NKG2C-expressing T cell clones were specific for HCMV antigens was left unclear. The eight sequenced donors were randomly selected healthy volunteers, three men and five women. A commercial ELISA kit detecting HCMV-specific IgG in serum was used to determine HCMV serostatus. Ficoll density gradient centrifugation was used to isolate peripheral blood mononuclear cells from blood. For roughly six donors, bulk peripheral blood T-cell repertoires were also sequenced from unsorted PBMC. cDNA synthesis was primed from the TCR beta constant segment and was followed by two successive PCR amplification steps. Illumina HiSeq 2000/2500, MiSeq or NextSeq was used to sequence libraries as 2 x 150 bp reads. MIGEC was used to demultiplex reads and group reads by UMI, and MiTCR was used to assemble and quantify clonotypes. To remove erroneous sequences, TCR cDNA sequences were retained only when supported by two or more reads. The tcR package was used for downstream repertoire analysis, with clonotypes matched between fractions based on CDR3 nucleotide sequence plus V segment. VDJmatch was used to annotate antigen specificity against VDJdb, with one amino acid substitution in CDR3 permitted.

This receptor was taken from a man aged 45-65 years who received an inactivated influenza vaccine. Donor details come from another sample of the same person, matched by shared clones. This material consisted of PBMCs from blood, taken on the day of vaccination. This chain is built from TRBV6-5 and TRBJ2-3, with 7 bases aligning to TRBD1. The base sequence is TGTGCCAGCAGTTACCCCGGGACAGCAGATACGCAGTATTTT. Protein translation: CASSYPGTADTQYF.